One sample yielded the 8 T cell receptor beta chains listed below, sequenced in a study of low-dose radiotherapy and immunotherapy resistance in tumors. The sample's time point: before trial treatment. TRAV and TRBV primers primed cDNA for both TCRalpha and TCRbeta. For amplifying TCRs, the PCR ran for about 19 cycles with Phusion, which was used together with a constant-region primer and the adapter on the V primers. MiXCR was run by TCRdb on the reads, yielding one entry per CDR3 protein. Of more than 85,000 distinct CDR3 sequences listed, more than 7.5% are singletons. The sample was PBMCs, taken before treatment. The origin of the receptors is a male donor with prostate cancer.

This clonotype was detected many times. The genes are TRBV20-1 and TRBJ2-2, with D possibly TRBD1 on 6 matching bases. V lost 3 bases to trimming and J lost 5 bases, with 16 bases between them. The CDR3 extends over 15 amino acids. In germline, CDR1 is DFQATT, CDR2 SNEGSKA (reference sequence). The CDR3 reads CSASLTAGDTGELFF. The CDR3, as DNA: TGCAGTGCTAGTTTGACGGCAGGGGATACCGGGGAGCTGTTTTTT.

This clonotype has at least ten counts. This rearrangement joins TRBV3-1 to TRBJ2-7; D possibly uses TRBD1 or TRBD2 (6 bases each). Trimming took off 1 base at V and 6 bases at J, with 13 bases between the two ends. This CDR3 comprises 14 residues. Germline CDR1 LGHDT, CDR2 YNNKEL (reference sequence). CDR3 protein: CASSQVGGRGEQYF. The CDR3 bases are TGTGCCAGCAGCCAAGTTGGGGGGCGAGGCGAGCAGTACTTC.

In its sample, this clonotype was seen many times. The V gene is TRBV15, the J gene TRBJ1-5, with D possibly TRBD1 on 5 matching bases. Germline V gene data show CDR1 as LNHNV and CDR2 as YYDKDF (reference sequence). The CDR3 contains 14 residues. V lost 5 bases, J lost 9 bases, and 17 bases lay in between. CDR3 sequence: CATSGGGDRVPQHF. CDR3 nucleotide sequence: TGTGCCACCAGCGGTGGGGGAGATAGGGTGCCCCAGCATTTT.

This clonotype was recorded at least ten times. The J gene is TRBJ1-5, the V gene TRBV7-6; no clear D gene. The V gene lost 0 bases and the J gene lost 4 bases, with 4 bases spanning the gap. The CDR3 is 13 amino acids. Germline CDR1 is SGHVS and CDR2 is FNYEAQ. As DNA, the CDR3 is TGTGCCAGCAGCTTAGCCGAGAATCAGCCCCAGCATTTT. As protein: CASSLAENQPQHF.

This clonotype was recorded at least ten times. The V gene is TRBV3-1, the J gene TRBJ1-1, with D perhaps matching TRBD1 (6 bases). CDR1 and CDR2 (germline): LGHDT, YNNKEL (reference sequence). The V gene lost 2 bases and the J gene lost 4 bases, with 8 bases spanning the gap. The CDR3 is 13 amino acids. CDR3 region: CASSQPQGTEAFF. In nucleotides, the CDR3 is TGTGCCAGCAGCCAACCACAGGGCACTGAAGCTTTCTTT.

The table lists this clonotype with a few counts. This chain joins TRBV20-1 and TRBJ2-3; the D gene is possibly TRBD2 (6 bases). The V gene lost 3 bases and the J gene lost 4 bases, with 8 bases spanning the gap. There are 12 residues in the CDR3. The germline gives CDR1 DFQATT, CDR2 SNEGSKA (reference sequence). This chain's CDR3 is CSARGGADTQYF. DNA for the CDR3: TGCAGTGCTAGGGGCGGGGCAGATACGCAGTATTTT.

This clonotype was recorded many times. This chain uses TRBV5-1 with TRBJ2-7, with TRBD2 identical over 7 bases. In germline, CDR1 is SGHRS, CDR2 YFSETQ. This CDR3 spans 15 amino acids. J gave up 4 bases and V 0 bases, and 7 bases lay outside the gene matches. DNA for the CDR3: TGCGCCAGCAGCTTGGGCAACCGCGGGGGATACGAGCAGTACTTC. Its protein is CASSLGNRGGYEQYF.

This clonotype was counted ten times or more. J is TRBJ2-7 and V is TRBV9; D is perhaps TRBD2 (5 bases). The V end was cut by 8 bases, the J end by 5 bases, with 17 bases between. The CDR3 runs 13 residues. Germline V gives CDR1 SGDLS, CDR2 YYNGEE. CDR3 DNA: TGTGCCAGAACGGGGAGTATAAGCCACGAGCAGTACTTC. Its translation is CARTGSISHEQYF.